This T cell receptor beta chain is drawn from a study of T cell responses to AZD1222 COVID-19 vaccine. With 5 bases removed from V and 7 bases from J, the gap between germline ends came to 9 bases. The CDR3 covers 13 residues. Germline values: CDR1 SGHTA, CDR2 FQGTGA. Clones were read by immunoSEQ multiplex PCR, and TCRdb kept only the in-frame ones, dropping some. The table has roughly 100,000 clones, about 90% seen once. Study outcomes and limitations: Vaccine-associated CD4 TCRs spanned spike, dominant at 160-218 and 743-854. Nearly half of spike-specific TCRs reportedly target variant regions that are unmutated in the B.1.351 and B.1.1.7 variants. Clonal diversity was possibly underestimated, and white British individuals and females predominated among donors.

With regard to this clone: Its antigen is unknown.

The receptor was isolated from an adult who received the AZD1222 COVID-19 vaccine. Sequenced here: peripheral blood, sampled 28 days after the second AZD1222 dose. The chain links TRBV7-3 to TRBJ1-6; no clear D gene. The CDR3 DNA follows: TGTGCCAGCAGCCCCCAGGAAAATTCACCCCTCCACTTT. Its translation: CASSPQENSPLHF.